A selection of T cell receptor beta chains follows, all from one sample in a study of blood T cells in healthy people across ages. From the 5' RACE reads, TCRdb called clonotypes with MiXCR, one entry per CDR3 protein. The profile shows 600,000 to 800,000 distinct CDR3 sequences, 52% of them singletons. Sequencing was done on a sample of blood. All receptors come from a woman older than 75 in good health. Both conserved end residues are part of each CDR3. Each record gives: J gene, clone size, V gene, D gene, CDR3 DNA, CDR3 protein. A D gene is named only where the DNA matches it firmly. Expanded clones are given a class, and other clones once, few, many or no size at all.

TRBJ2-3 | NA | TRBV27 | NA | TGTGCCAGCAGTTACAGGGTTACAGATACGCAGTATTTT | CASSYRVTDTQYF
TRBJ2-1 | many | TRBV7-9 | NA | TGTGCCAGCAGCTTTGCGGAGTACAATGAGCAGTTCTTC | CASSFAEYNEQFF
TRBJ2-1 | once | TRBV14 | NA | TGTGCCAGCAGCCCCGGGACCGGAGGATCCTACAGTGAGCAGTTCTTC | CASSPGTGGSYSEQFF
TRBJ2-5 | NA | TRBV20-1 | NA | TGCAGTGCTAGCTCTAGGAATTACCAAGAGACCCAGTACTTC | CSASSRNYQETQYF
TRBJ2-3 | NA | TRBV20-1 | NA | TGCAGTGCTAGATTATACGGGATAATTCTGGATACGCAGTATTTT | CSARLYGIILDTQYF
TRBJ2-1 | many | TRBV24-1 | TRBD2 | TGTGCCACCAGTGACTCCGGGACTAGCGGGGCCTTTGGCAATGAGCAGTTCTTC | CATSDSGTSGAFGNEQFF
TRBJ2-7 | NA | TRBV9 | NA | TGTGCCAGCAGCGTAGACCGGAGGCCAACCTCCTACGAGCAGTACTTC | CASSVDRRPTSYEQYF
TRBJ1-1 | NA | TRBV12-5 | NA | TGTGCTAGTGGTTTGGTGGGTCAGACGAACACTGAAGCTTTCTTT | CASGLVGQTNTEAFF
TRBJ2-3 | NA | TRBV20-1 | NA | TGCAGTGCTAGAGATGGGGGGGCTAAGGATACGCAGTATTTT | CSARDGGAKDTQYF
TRBJ2-3 | NA | TRBV20-1 | NA | TGCAGTGCTAGAGCGATTGCCACAGATACGCAGTATTTT | CSARAIATDTQYF
TRBJ2-3 | NA | TRBV12-3/TRBV12-4 | NA | TGTGCCAGCAGTCCCGAGACTCACACAGATACGCAGTATTTT | CASSPETHTDTQYF
TRBJ2-2 | few | TRBV6-2/TRBV6-3 | NA | TGTGCCAGCACCCCTATCGGAAGGGCGGGACACACCGGGGAGCTGTTTTTT | CASTPIGRAGHTGELFF
TRBJ1-1 | NA | TRBV5-1 | NA | TGCGCCAGCAGCCACCCCCAGAACACTGAAGCTTTCTTT | CASSHPQNTEAFF
TRBJ2-5 | NA | TRBV25-1 | NA | TGTGCCAGCAGTGAATTAGGAGGATTAGGGCAGTACCAAGAGACCCAGTACTTC | CASSELGGLGQYQETQYF
TRBJ1-4 | few | TRBV7-9 | NA | TGTGCCAGCAGCTTCGGGACGGTTAATGAAAAACTGTTTTTT | CASSFGTVNEKLFF
TRBJ2-5 | NA | TRBV5-1 | TRBD2 | TGCGCCAGCAGCTTCCTTAGCGGGCAATACAATGAGCAGTACTTC | CASSFLSGQYNEQYF
TRBJ2-3 | NA | TRBV4-1 | TRBD2 | TGCGCCAGCAGCCATGGGACTAGCGGGACAGCAGATACGCAGTATTTT | CASSHGTSGTADTQYF
TRBJ1-6 | NA | TRBV20-1 | NA | TGCAGTGCTATGGTTCCTTTGGGTGGCTCACCCCTCCACTTT | CSAMVPLGGSPLHF
TRBJ1-1 | NA | TRBV4-1 | NA | TGCGCCAGCGCTATGGGCGGATTGAACACTGAAGCTTTCTTT | CASAMGGLNTEAFF
TRBJ2-1 | NA | TRBV12-3/TRBV12-4 | NA | TGTGCCAGCAGTTTAGTGGCGGGTTACAATGAGCAGTTCTTC | CASSLVAGYNEQFF
TRBJ2-3 | many | TRBV28 | NA | TGTGCCAGCAGTTTCATGCCCGGAGCGCAGTATTTT | CASSFMPGAQYF
TRBJ2-3 | NA | TRBV6-1 | TRBD2 | TGTGCCAGCAGTGGCCTACAGGTCCTAGCGGGAGAAGGGGATACGCAGTATTTT | CASSGLQVLAGEGDTQYF
TRBJ2-1 | NA | TRBV5-1 | TRBD1 | TGCGCCAGCAGCTTGGGACAGGGCTTACACAATGAGCAGTTCTTC | CASSLGQGLHNEQFF
TRBJ2-1 | NA | TRBV19 | NA | TGTGCCAGTAGTATAATATGGAGGGGGGGATACAATGAGCAGTTCTTC | CASSIIWRGGYNEQFF
TRBJ2-1 | NA | TRBV20-1 | TRBD2 | TGCAGTGCTGGGAGGGCTACTAGTTACAATGAGCAGTTCTTC | CSAGRATSYNEQFF
TRBJ1-6 | NA | TRBV6-1 | NA | TGTGCCAGCGGGACTACTAATGGATACTCACCCCTCCACTTT | CASGTTNGYSPLHF
TRBJ2-5 | NA | TRBV7-2 | TRBD1 | TGTGCCAGCAGCAGTACCCCGACAGGGGGTGTGGGGGAGACCCAGTACTTC | CASSSTPTGGVGETQYF
TRBJ2-3 | many | TRBV10-3 | TRBD1 | TGTGCCATCAGTATTACAGGGGGCGATAATACGCAGTATTTT | CAISITGGDNTQYF
TRBJ2-2 | few | TRBV2 | NA | TGTGCCAGGGGACCGGGATCCACTGTTCCCGGGGAGCTGTTTTTT | CARGPGSTVPGELFF
TRBJ1-1 | few | TRBV7-6 | TRBD1 | TGTGCCAGCAGCTTAGACGGAGGGGGCTCCACTGAAGCTTTCTTT | CASSLDGGGSTEAFF
TRBJ2-1 | NA | TRBV6-5 | NA | TGTGCCAGCAGTTCAACCCACAATGAGCAGTTCTTC | CASSSTHNEQFF
TRBJ2-3 | many | TRBV7-3 | NA | TGTGCCAGCAGCCTGACTAGTATCTCGACAGATACGCAGTATTTT | CASSLTSISTDTQYF
TRBJ2-1 | once | TRBV4-3 | NA | TGCGCCAGCAGCCAAAACCCAGACTTGCTCGGTGAGCAGTTCTTC | CASSQNPDLLGEQFF
TRBJ2-1 | NA | TRBV7-3 | NA | TGTGCCAGCAGCGTAAGTCCTACATACAATGAGCAGTTCTTC | CASSVSPTYNEQFF
TRBJ2-3 | NA | TRBV20-1 | TRBD1 | TGCAGTGCTAGAACTGCCGGGACAGGGTCATCTACGCAGTATTTT | CSARTAGTGSSTQYF
TRBJ1-5 | NA | TRBV28 | TRBD1 | TGTGCGACTCAGACCCCCCCAGGGGGATCGAGCAATCAGCCCCAGCATTTT | CATQTPPGGSSNQPQHF
TRBJ2-7 | many | TRBV27 | NA | TGTGCCAGCCACCGAGGGGTGGGAGGCTACGAGCAGTACTTC | CASHRGVGGYEQYF
TRBJ2-7 | few | TRBV7-2 | NA | TGTGCCAGCAGCCCCACGGGTGGCTACGAGCAGTACTTC | CASSPTGGYEQYF
TRBJ1-2 | NA | TRBV28 | NA | TGTGCCAGCAGTATACACCGGGGCTATGGCTACACCTTC | CASSIHRGYGYTF
TRBJ2-1 | once | TRBV5-1 | TRBD1 | TGCGCCAGCACCCCGGGACAGGGTTTGAACAATGAGCAGTTCTTC | CASTPGQGLNNEQFF
TRBJ1-6 | NA | TRBV20-1 | NA | TGCAGTGCTAGCAGCCAGAACCTTCTGAGGAATTCACCCCTCCACTTT | CSASSQNLLRNSPLHF
TRBJ2-3 | many | TRBV12-3/TRBV12-4 | NA | TGTGCCAGCCTTGAAGGGAGGAGCACAGATACGCAGTATTTT | CASLEGRSTDTQYF
TRBJ1-1 | NA | TRBV7-2 | TRBD1 | TGTGCCAGCAACGGGGACAGGGGGCTTTCGGCTTTCTTT | CASNGDRGLSAFF
TRBJ2-2 | few | TRBV12-3/TRBV12-4 | NA | TGTGCCAGCAGCCCCGGTACAACGAACACCGGGGAGCTGTTTTTT | CASSPGTTNTGELFF
TRBJ2-5 | few | TRBV28 | TRBD2 | TGTGCCAGCAGTCCGGGACTAGCGGAAGAGACCCAGTACTTC | CASSPGLAEETQYF
TRBJ2-7 | NA | TRBV3-1 | TRBD2 | TGTGCCAGCAGCCAAAGGATAGCGGGAGACGGCGAGCAGTACTTC | CASSQRIAGDGEQYF
TRBJ2-7 | few | TRBV20-1 | TRBD2 | TGCAGTGCTGGGGGACTAGCGGGAGTCGAGCAGTACTTC | CSAGGLAGVEQYF
TRBJ1-1 | NA | TRBV3-1 | NA | TGTGCCAGCAGGGGAGGGGGAGTTGGCACTGAAGCTTTCTTT | CASRGGGVGTEAFF